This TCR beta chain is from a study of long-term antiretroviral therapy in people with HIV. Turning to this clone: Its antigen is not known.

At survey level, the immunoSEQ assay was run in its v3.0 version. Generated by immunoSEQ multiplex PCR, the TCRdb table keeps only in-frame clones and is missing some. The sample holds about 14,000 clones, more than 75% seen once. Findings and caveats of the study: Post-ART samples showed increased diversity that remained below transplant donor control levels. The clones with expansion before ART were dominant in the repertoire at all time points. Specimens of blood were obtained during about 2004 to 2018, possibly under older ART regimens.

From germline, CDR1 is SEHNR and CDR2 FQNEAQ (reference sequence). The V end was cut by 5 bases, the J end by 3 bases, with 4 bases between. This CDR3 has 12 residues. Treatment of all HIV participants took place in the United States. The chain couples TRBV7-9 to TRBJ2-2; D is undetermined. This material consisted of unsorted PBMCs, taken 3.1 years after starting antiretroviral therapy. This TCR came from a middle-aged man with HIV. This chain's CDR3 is CASSPYTGELFF. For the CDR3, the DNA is TGTGCCAGCAGCCCCTACACCGGGGAGCTGTTTTTT. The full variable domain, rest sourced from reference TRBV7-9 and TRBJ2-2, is DTGVSQNPRHKITKRGQNVTFRCDPISEHNRLYWYRQTLGQGPEFLTYFQNEAQLEKSRLLSDRFSAERPKGSFSTLEIQRTEQGDSAMYLCASSPYTGELFFGEGSRLTVL.